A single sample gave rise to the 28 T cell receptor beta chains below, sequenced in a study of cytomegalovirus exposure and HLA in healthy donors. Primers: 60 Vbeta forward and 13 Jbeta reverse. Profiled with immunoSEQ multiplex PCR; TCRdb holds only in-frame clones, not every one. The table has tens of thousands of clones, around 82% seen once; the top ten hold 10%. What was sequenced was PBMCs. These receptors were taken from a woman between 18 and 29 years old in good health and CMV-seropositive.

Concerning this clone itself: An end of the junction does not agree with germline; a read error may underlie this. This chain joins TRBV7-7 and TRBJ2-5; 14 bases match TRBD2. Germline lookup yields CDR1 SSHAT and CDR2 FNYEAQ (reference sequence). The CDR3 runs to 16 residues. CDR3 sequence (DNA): TGTGCTAGCAGCCAGACTAGCGGGGGGGCCTACGAGACCCAGTACTTC. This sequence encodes CASSQTSGGAYETQYF.

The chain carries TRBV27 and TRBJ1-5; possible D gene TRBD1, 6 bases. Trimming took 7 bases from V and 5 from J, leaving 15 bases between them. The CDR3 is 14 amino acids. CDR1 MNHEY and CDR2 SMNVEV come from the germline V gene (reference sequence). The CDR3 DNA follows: TGTGCCAGCACCGCGGGGGGGCCGGATCAGCCCCAGCATTTT. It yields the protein CASTAGGPDQPQHF.

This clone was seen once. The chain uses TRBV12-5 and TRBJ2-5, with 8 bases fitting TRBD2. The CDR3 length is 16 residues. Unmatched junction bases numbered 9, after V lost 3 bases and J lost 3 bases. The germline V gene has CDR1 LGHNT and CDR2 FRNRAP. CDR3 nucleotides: TGTGCTAGTGGTTTTGACAGCGGGAGCGGGAAAGAGACCCAGTACTTC. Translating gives CASGFDSGSGKETQYF. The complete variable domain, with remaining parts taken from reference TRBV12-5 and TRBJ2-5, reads DARVTQTPRHKVTEMGQEVTMRCQPILGHNTVFWYRQTMMQGLELLAYFRNRAPLDDSGMPKDRFSAEMPDATLATLKIQPSEPRDSAVYFCASGFDSGSGKETQYFGPGTRLLVL.

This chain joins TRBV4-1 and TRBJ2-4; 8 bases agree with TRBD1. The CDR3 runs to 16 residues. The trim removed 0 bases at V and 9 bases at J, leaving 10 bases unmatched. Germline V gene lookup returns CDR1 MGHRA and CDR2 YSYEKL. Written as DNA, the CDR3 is TGCGCCAGCAGCCAAGACGGCGCAGGGGGCACGGGCATTCAGTACTTC. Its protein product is CASSQDGAGGTGIQYF.

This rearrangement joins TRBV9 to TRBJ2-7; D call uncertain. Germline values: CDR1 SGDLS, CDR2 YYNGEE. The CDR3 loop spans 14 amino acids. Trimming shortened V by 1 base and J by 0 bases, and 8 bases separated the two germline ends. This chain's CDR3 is CASSVYASSYEQYF. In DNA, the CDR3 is TGTGCCAGCAGCGTATACGCGAGCTCCTACGAGCAGTACTTC.

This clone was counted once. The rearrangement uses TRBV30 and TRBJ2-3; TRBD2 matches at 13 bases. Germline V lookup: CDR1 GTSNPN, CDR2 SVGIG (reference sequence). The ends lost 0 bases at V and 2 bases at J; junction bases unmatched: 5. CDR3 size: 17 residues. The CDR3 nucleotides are TGTGCCTGGAGTGTCGGACTAGCGGGGGACCACACAGATACGCAGTATTTT. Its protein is CAWSVGLAGDHTDTQYF. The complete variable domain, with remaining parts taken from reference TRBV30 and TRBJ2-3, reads SQTIHQWPATLVQPVGSPLSLECTVEGTSNPNLYWYRQAAGRGLQLLFYSVGIGQISSEVPQNLSASRPQDRQFILSSKKLLLSDSGFYLCAWSVGLAGDHTDTQYFGPGTRLTVL.

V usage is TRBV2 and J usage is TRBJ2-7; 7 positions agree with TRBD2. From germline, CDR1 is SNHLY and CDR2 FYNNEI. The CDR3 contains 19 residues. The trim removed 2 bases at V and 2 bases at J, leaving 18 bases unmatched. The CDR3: CASSEPLLRGGSRPYEQYF. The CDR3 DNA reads TGTGCCAGCAGTGAACCCCTACTACGAGGCGGGAGCAGACCCTACGAGCAGTACTTC.

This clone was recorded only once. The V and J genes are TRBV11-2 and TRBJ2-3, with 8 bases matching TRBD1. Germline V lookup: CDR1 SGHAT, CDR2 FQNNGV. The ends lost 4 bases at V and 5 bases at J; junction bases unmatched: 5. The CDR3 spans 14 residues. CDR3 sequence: CASSSGQGKDTQYF. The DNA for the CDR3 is TGTGCCAGCAGCTCCGGACAGGGTAAAGATACGCAGTATTTT.

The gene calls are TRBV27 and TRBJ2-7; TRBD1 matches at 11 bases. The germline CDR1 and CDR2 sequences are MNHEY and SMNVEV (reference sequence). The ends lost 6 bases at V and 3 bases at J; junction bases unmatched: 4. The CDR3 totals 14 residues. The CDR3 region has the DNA TGTGCCAGCAGCCCCGGGACAGGGGGCTACGAGCAGTACTTC. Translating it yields CASSPGTGGYEQYF.

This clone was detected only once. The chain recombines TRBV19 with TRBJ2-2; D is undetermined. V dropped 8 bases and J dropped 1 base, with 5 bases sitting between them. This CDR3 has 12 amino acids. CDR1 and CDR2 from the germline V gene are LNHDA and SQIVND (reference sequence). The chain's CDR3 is CASRGNTGELFF. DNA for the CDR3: TGTGCCAGTCGCGGGAACACCGGGGAGCTGTTTTTT.

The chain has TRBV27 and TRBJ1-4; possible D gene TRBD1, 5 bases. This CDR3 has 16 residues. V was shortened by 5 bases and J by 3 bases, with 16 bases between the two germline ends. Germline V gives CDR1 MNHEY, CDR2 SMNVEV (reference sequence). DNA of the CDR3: TGTGCCAGCAGTGCCGGGACTGCCCTGCCTAATGAAAAACTGTTTTTT. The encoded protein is CASSAGTALPNEKLFF. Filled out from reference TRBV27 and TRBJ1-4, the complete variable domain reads EAQVTQNPRYLITVTGKKLTVTCSQNMNHEYMSWYRQDPGLGLRQIYYSMNVEVTDKGDVPEGYKVSRKEKRNFPLILESPSPNQTSLYFCASSAGTALPNEKLFFGSGTQLSVL.

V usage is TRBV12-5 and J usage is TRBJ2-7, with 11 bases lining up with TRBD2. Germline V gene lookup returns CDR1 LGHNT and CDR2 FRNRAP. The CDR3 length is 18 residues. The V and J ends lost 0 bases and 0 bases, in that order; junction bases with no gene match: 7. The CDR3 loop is CASGLVASGGPYSYEQYF. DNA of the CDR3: TGTGCTAGTGGTTTGGTGGCTAGCGGGGGGCCCTACTCCTACGAGCAGTACTTC.

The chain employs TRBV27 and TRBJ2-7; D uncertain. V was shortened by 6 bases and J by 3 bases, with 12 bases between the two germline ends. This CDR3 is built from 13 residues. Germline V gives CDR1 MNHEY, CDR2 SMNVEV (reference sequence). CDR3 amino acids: CASSSGSHYEQYF. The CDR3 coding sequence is TGTGCCAGCAGCTCCGGGTCCCACTACGAGCAGTACTTC.

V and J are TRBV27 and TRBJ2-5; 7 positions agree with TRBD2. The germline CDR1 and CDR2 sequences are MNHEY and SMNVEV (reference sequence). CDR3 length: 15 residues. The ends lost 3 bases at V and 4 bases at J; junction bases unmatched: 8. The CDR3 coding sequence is TGTGCCAGCAGTTTCGGCGGGAGCTGGGGAGAGACCCAGTACTTC. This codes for CASSFGGSWGETQYF.

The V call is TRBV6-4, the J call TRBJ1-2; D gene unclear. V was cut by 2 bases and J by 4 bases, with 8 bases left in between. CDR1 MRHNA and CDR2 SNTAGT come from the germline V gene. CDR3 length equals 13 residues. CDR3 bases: TGTGCCAGCAGTGACGAGGGCTCCTATGGCTACACCTTC. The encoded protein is CASSDEGSYGYTF.

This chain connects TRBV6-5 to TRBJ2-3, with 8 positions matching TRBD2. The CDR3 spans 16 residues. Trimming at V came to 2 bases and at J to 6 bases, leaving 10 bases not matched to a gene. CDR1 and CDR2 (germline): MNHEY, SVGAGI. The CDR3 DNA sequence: TGTGCCAGCAGTTACGGTCGGGGGGGGATATGGGATACGCAGTATTTT. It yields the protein CASSYGRGGIWDTQYF.

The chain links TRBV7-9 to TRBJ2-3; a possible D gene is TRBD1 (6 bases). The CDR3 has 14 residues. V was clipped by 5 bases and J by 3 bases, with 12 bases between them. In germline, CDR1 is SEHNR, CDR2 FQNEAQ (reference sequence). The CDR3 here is CASSLYRETDTQYF. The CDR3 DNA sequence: TGTGCCAGCAGCCTCTACAGGGAGACAGATACGCAGTATTTT.

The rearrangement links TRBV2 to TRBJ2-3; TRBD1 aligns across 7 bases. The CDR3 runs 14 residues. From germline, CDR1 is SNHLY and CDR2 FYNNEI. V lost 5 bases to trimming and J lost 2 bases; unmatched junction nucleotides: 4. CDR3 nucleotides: TGTGCCAGCAGTTCCGGACAGGACACAGATACGCAGTATTTT. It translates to CASSSGQDTDTQYF.

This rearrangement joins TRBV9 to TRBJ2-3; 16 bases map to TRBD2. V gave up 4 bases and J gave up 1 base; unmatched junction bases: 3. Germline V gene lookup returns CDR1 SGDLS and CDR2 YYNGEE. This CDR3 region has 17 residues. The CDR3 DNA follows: TGTGCCAGCAGCCTGGGACTAGCGGGGGGGGGCACAGATACGCAGTATTTT. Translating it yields CASSLGLAGGGTDTQYF.

CDR3 amino acids: CASSLSGGYGYTF. CDR3 coding DNA: TGTGCCAGCAGCTTATCTGGCGGCTATGGCTACACCTTC. The chain links TRBV7-3 to TRBJ1-2; D ambiguous. The CDR3 is 13 residues long. CDR1 is SGHTA, CDR2 FQGTGA, per germline. V lost 2 bases to trimming and J lost 4 bases, with 8 bases between them.

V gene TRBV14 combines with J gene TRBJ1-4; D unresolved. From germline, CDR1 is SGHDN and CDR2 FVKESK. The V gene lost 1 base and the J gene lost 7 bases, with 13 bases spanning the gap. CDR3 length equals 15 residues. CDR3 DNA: TGTGCCAGCAGCCAAGCCCCCGGGGTCGGTGAAAAACTGTTTTTT. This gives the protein CASSQAPGVGEKLFF.

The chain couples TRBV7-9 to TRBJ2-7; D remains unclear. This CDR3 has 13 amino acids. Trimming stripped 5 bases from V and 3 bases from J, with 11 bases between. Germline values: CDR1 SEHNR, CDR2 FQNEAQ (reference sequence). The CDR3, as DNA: TGTGCCAGCAGCCGCACCCCTAACTACGAGCAGTACTTC. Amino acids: CASSRTPNYEQYF.

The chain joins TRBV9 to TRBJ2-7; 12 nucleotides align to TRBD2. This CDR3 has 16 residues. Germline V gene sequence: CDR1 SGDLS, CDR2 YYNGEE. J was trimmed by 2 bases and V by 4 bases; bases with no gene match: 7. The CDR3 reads CASSSPLAGGPYEQYF. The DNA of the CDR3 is TGTGCCAGCAGCTCCCCACTAGCGGGGGGCCCCTACGAGCAGTACTTC.

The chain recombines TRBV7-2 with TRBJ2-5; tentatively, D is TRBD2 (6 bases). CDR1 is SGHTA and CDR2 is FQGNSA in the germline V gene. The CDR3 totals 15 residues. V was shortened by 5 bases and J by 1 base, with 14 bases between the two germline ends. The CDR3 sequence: CASSPAGSRQETQYF. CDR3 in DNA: TGTGCCAGCAGCCCCGCCGGGAGCCGCCAAGAGACCCAGTACTTC.

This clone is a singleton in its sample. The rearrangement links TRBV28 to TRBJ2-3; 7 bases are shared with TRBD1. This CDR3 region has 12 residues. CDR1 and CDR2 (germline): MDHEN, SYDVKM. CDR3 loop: CFTGDTTDTQYF. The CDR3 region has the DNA TGTTTTACAGGGGACACCACAGATACGCAGTATTTT. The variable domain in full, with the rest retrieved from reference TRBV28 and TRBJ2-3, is DVKVTQSSRYLVKRTGEKVFLECVQDMDHENMFWYRQDPGLGLRLIYFSYDVKMKEKGDIPEGYSVSREKKERFSLILESASTNQTSMYLCFTGDTTDTQYFGPGTRLTVL.

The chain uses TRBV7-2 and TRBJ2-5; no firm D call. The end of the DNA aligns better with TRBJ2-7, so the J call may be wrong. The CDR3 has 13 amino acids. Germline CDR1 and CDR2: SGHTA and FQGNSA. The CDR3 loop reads CASSPHRYYEQYF. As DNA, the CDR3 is TGTGCCAGCAGCCCACACCGGTACTACGAGCAGTACTTC.

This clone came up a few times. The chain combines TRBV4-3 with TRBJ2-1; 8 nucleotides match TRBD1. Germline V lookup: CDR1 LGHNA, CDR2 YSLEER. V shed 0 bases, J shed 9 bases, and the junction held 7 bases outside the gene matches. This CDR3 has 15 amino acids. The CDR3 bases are TGCGCCAGCAGCCAAGATCTATCAGGGGGCAGTGAGCAGTTCTTC. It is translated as CASSQDLSGGSEQFF.

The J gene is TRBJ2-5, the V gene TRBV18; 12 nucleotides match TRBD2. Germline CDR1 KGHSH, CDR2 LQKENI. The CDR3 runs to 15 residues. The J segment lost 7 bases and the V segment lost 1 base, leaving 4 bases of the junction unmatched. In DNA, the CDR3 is TGTGCCAGCTCACCACAACTAGCGGGGGGAGGGACCCAGTACTTC. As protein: CASSPQLAGGGTQYF.